Listed below are T cell receptor beta chains from one sample, sequenced in a study of shared clonotypes between healthy human individuals. The repertoire was sequenced with immunoSEQ multiplex PCR; TCRdb's copy has only in-frame clones and lacks some. Of approximately 320,000 clones in the sample, around 86% are singletons; the top ten hold 16%. The specimen sequenced was memory CD8+ T cells sorted from blood. The source of these receptors is a man between 18 and 35 years old in good health. The CDR3 runs from the conserved cysteine through the conserved F or W. D genes are given only for firm matches. Part of the rows lack a size; the others show once, few, many or a class for expanded clones.

abundance	v_gene	j_gene	d_gene	CDR3nt	CDR3aa
.	TRBV4-1	TRBJ2-2	TRBD1	TGCGCCAGCGCACAGGGGACCGGGGAGCTGTTTTTT	CASAQGTGELFF
.	TRBV27	TRBJ2-7	.	TGTGCCAGCAGTAAAGCCTTTGGACAGGACTATTACGAGCAGTACTTC	CASSKAFGQDYYEQYF
once	TRBV6-1	TRBJ2-7	.	TGTGCCAGCAGTCCAGGGGGGTCCCAATACGAGCAGTACTTC	CASSPGGSQYEQYF
once	TRBV11-2	TRBJ1-1	.	TGTGCCAGCAGCTTAGATCCCTGGACGGTGAACACTGAAGCTTTCTTT	CASSLDPWTVNTEAFF
.	TRBV7-8	TRBJ1-2	.	TGTGCCAGCAGCGCGGGGGCAGACTATGGCTACACCTTC	CASSAGADYGYTF
.	TRBV5-1	TRBJ2-5	.	TGCGCCAGCAGTCCGACAGGAGAGACCCAGTACTTC	CASSPTGETQYF
.	TRBV5-6	TRBJ1-1	.	TGTGCCAGCAGCTTGGGGTCAGGGGCGTTGGCTGAAGCTTTCTTT	CASSLGSGALAEAFF
.	TRBV5-4	TRBJ1-2	.	TGTGCCAGCAGCTTTACAGGGGGCTACACCTTC	CASSFTGGYTF
once	TRBV4-1	TRBJ2-1	.	TGCGCCAGCAGCCAAGATCCCTACAATGAGCAGTTCTTC	CASSQDPYNEQFF
once	TRBV28	TRBJ1-4	TRBD1	TGTGCCAGCAGTCAAACGGGACAGGGGACACTGGGGGAAAAACTGTTTTTT	CASSQTGQGTLGEKLFF
once	TRBV9	TRBJ2-7	TRBD1	TGTGCCAGCAGCGAAGGACAGGGGGCCTACGAGCAGTACTTC	CASSEGQGAYEQYF
.	TRBV5-1	TRBJ2-7	.	TGCGCCAGCAGCTTGGCCAGAGCGGTGGGGACCTACGAGCAGTACTTC	CASSLARAVGTYEQYF
.	TRBV4-1	TRBJ2-7	TRBD2	TGCGCCAGCAGCCAAGATTTTGGGGAGCGGGGGGGCGATTACGAGCAGTACTTC	CASSQDFGERGGDYEQYF
.	TRBV6-6	TRBJ2-7	.	TGTGCCAGCTCGACGGAATTTCGGGTTGGGCAGTACTTC	CASSTEFRVGQYF
.	TRBV4-1	TRBJ1-1	.	TGCGCCAGCAGCTTTCGTGCGGGGGGGAACACTGAAGCTTTCTTT	CASSFRAGGNTEAFF
.	TRBV7-2	TRBJ2-7	.	TGTGCCAGCAGCTTACCTGAGGGCCTCCACTACGAGCAGTACTTC	CASSLPEGLHYEQYF
.	TRBV10-2	TRBJ2-3	TRBD2	TGCGCCAGCAGTCTAGCGGGGGTGGCAGATACGCAGTATTTT	CASSLAGVADTQYF
once	TRBV11-2	TRBJ2-7	.	TGTGCCAGCAGCTTAGAAGCAGGCGAGTACGAGCAGTACTTC	CASSLEAGEYEQYF
.	TRBV25-1	TRBJ1-2	TRBD1	TGTGCCAGCAGCAACGGACAGGGGGGAAGCTATGGCTACACCTTC	CASSNGQGGSYGYTF
once	TRBV11-1	TRBJ2-5	.	TGTGCCAGCAGCCCAGATGGGGAGACCCAGTACTTC	CASSPDGETQYF
.	TRBV9	TRBJ2-7	.	TGTGCCAGCAGCGAGGGGGACTCGTACGAGCAGTACTTC	CASSEGDSYEQYF
.	TRBV4-3	TRBJ2-7	.	TGCGCCAGCAGCCAAGATCTGAGAGGGGTTTCCTACGAGCAGTACTTC	CASSQDLRGVSYEQYF
.	TRBV27	TRBJ2-7	.	TGTGCCAGCAGTTTATCCCTATCCGGGAACTACGAGCAGTACTTC	CASSLSLSGNYEQYF
.	TRBV5-4	TRBJ1-6	TRBD1	TGTGCCAGCAGCCCAGGACAGGGGTACTCACCCCTCCACTTT	CASSPGQGYSPLHF
.	TRBV5-8	TRBJ2-2	TRBD2	TGTGCCAGCACCTTGGGTAGCGGGAGCGGCACCGGGGAGCTGTTTTTT	CASTLGSGSGTGELFF
.	TRBV4-1	TRBJ1-1	.	TGCGCCAGCAGCCAAACACAGCTGAACACTGAAGCTTTCTTT	CASSQTQLNTEAFF
.	TRBV27	TRBJ1-1	.	TGTGCCAGCACGACAACAGGGCACACTGAAGCTTTCTTT	CASTTTGHTEAFF
.	TRBV5-1	TRBJ2-7	TRBD1	TGCGCCAGCAGCTTGGCGGACAGGGGGCTGGGTGAGTACTTC	CASSLADRGLGEYF
few	TRBV6-6	TRBJ2-1	.	TGTGCCAGCGGGGGCCTTTACAATGAGCAGTTCTTC	CASGGLYNEQFF
.	TRBV6-1	TRBJ2-1	.	TGTGCCAGCAGTGAACGGGGGCTCATCTCCTACAATGAGCAGTTCTTC	CASSERGLISYNEQFF
.	TRBV28	TRBJ1-6	TRBD1	TGTGCCAGCAAGACCGGGGGGACAGGGCTAGTTTCACCCCTCCACTTT	CASKTGGTGLVSPLHF
.	TRBV7-8	TRBJ2-7	.	TGTGCCAGCAGCATCCCCCCGGGTGAGCAGTACTTC	CASSIPPGEQYF
.	TRBV14	TRBJ2-5	TRBD2	TGTGCCAGCAGCCGGACTAGCGGGAGGGAAGAGACCCAGTACTTC	CASSRTSGREETQYF
.	TRBV27	TRBJ2-7	TRBD2	TGTGCCAGCAGTCCGATACTAGCGGAGGCCTACGAGCAGTACTTC	CASSPILAEAYEQYF
once	TRBV30	TRBJ1-1	.	TGTGCCTGGAGTGTAGTATTAGGCACTGAAGCTTTCTTT	CAWSVVLGTEAFF
once	TRBV6-6	TRBJ2-2	.	TGTGCCAGCAGAGACCCGAACACCGGGGAGCTGTTTTTT	CASRDPNTGELFF
.	TRBV28	TRBJ2-3	.	TGTGCCAGCAGTTTATACTGGGGGGCTCCAGATACGCAGTATTTT	CASSLYWGAPDTQYF
.	TRBV5-1	TRBJ1-4	.	TGCGCCAGCAAATGGCGGGGGCTATCTAATGAAAAACTGTTTTTT	CASKWRGLSNEKLFF
.	TRBV7-6	TRBJ1-1	.	TGTGCCAGCACCGGGATGAACACTGAAGCTTTCTTT	CASTGMNTEAFF
.	TRBV30	TRBJ1-5	TRBD1	TGTGCCTTTCGGGACAGCTATAGCAATCAGCCCCAGCATTTT	CAFRDSYSNQPQHF
once	TRBV10-1	TRBJ2-7	TRBD2	TGCGCCAGCAGTGAGTCTAGCGGGGCCTGGGGCGAGCAGTACTTC	CASSESSGAWGEQYF
.	TRBV5-1	TRBJ2-3	TRBD2	TGCGCCAGCAGTCAGATTAGCGGGAGAGGGACAGATACGCAGTATTTT	CASSQISGRGTDTQYF
.	TRBV7-8	TRBJ2-7	.	TGTGCCAGCAGCCCAGGTGTCGCGGGGAGCTCCTACGAGCAGTACTTC	CASSPGVAGSSYEQYF
.	TRBV7-8	TRBJ1-6	.	TGTGCCAGCAGCGAACCGGGGGCCGGGTCCGGAGTCTTCTATAATTCACCCCTCCACTTT	CASSEPGAGSGVFYNSPLHF
.	TRBV5-1	TRBJ2-7	.	TGCGCCAGCAGCTTCGAGACAGACTCCTACGAGCAGTACTTC	CASSFETDSYEQYF
.	TRBV5-1	TRBJ1-1	TRBD1	TGCGCCAGCAGCGTGACAGGGCAGACTGAAGCTTTCTTT	CASSVTGQTEAFF
.	TRBV4-3	TRBJ1-6	.	TGCGCCAGCAGCCGCACGGACAGTTCCTCCTATAATTCACCCCTCCACTTT	CASSRTDSSSYNSPLHF
.	TRBV6-1	TRBJ2-7	.	TGTGCCAGCAGAGCCAACGGGGTAGGGGAGCAGTACTTC	CASRANGVGEQYF
medium-sized	TRBV19	TRBJ2-3	TRBD2	TGTGCCAGTAGTATTTCCCCGACTAGCGGTAATGGAGATACGCAGTATTTT	CASSISPTSGNGDTQYF
.	TRBV11-1	TRBJ2-4	.	TGTGCCAGCAGCAAAGATGGACAGCAACTAGCCAAAAACATTCAGTACTTC	CASSKDGQQLAKNIQYF